Listed here are 3 T cell receptor beta chains from one sample, sequenced in a study of cytomegalovirus exposure and HLA in healthy donors. Repertoires were generated with immunoSEQ multiplex PCR, while TCRdb's copy carries only in-frame clones and drops some. The repertoire holds about 280,000 clones, roughly 90% seen once, with about 0.85% in the top ten. The sequenced material came from PBMCs. These receptors originate from a woman aged 18-35 years in good health and CMV-seronegative.

J is TRBJ1-2 and V is TRBV19, with TRBD1 identical over 7 bases. Germline V gene sequence: CDR1 LNHDA, CDR2 SQIVND (reference sequence). The CDR3 extends over 15 amino acids. The junction had 14 bases not matched to a gene; V was cut back by 6 bases and J by 7 bases. The CDR3 DNA is TGTGCCAGTAGGTTGACAGGGAGCGGTACGAGTGGCTACACCTTC. Its translation: CASRLTGSGTSGYTF.

This chain connects TRBV5-4 to TRBJ2-5; TRBD2 agrees at 7 bases. This CDR3 is 14 amino acids long. Per the germline V gene, CDR1 is SGHNT and CDR2 is YYREEE (reference sequence). The J segment lost 5 bases and the V segment lost 5 bases, leaving 9 bases of the junction unmatched. The CDR3 reads CASRTGGYGETQYF. For the CDR3, the DNA is TGTGCCAGCAGGACGGGGGGATATGGGGAGACCCAGTACTTC.

This chain links TRBV27 with TRBJ2-3; TRBD2 aligns across 8 bases. Germline V gene lookup returns CDR1 MNHEY and CDR2 SMNVEV (reference sequence). This CDR3 has 16 amino acids. The trim removed 6 bases at V and 0 bases at J, leaving 8 bases unmatched. The CDR3 nucleotides are TGTGCCAGCAGCCCAACTAGCGGACGGAGCACAGATACGCAGTATTTT. Its protein is CASSPTSGRSTDTQYF.